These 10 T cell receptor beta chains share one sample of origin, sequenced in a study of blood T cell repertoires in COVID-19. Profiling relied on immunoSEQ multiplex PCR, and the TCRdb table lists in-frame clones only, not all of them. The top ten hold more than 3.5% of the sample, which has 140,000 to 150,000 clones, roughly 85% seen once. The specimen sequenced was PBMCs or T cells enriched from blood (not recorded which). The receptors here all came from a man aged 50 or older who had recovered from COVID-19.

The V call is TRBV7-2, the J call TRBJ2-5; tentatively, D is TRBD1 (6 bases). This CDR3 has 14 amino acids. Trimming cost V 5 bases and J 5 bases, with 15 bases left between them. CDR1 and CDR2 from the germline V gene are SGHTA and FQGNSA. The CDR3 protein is CASSLGHPGETQYF. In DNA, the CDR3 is TGTGCCAGCAGCCTGGGACACCCTGGGGAGACCCAGTACTTC.

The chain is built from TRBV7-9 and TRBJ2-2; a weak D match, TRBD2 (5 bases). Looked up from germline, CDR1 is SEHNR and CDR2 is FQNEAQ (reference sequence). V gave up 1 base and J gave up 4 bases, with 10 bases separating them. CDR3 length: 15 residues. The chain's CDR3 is CASSLERLSTGELFF. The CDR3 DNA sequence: TGTGCCAGCAGCTTAGAGCGGCTTAGCACCGGGGAGCTGTTTTTT.

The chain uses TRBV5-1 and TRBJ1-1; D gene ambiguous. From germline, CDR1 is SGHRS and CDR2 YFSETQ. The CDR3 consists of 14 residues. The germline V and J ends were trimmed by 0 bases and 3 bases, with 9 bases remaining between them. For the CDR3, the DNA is TGCGCCAGCAGCTTGGGACTGGCGGACACTGAAGCTTTCTTT. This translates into CASSLGLADTEAFF.

CDR3: CASKTSGGTDTQYF. CDR3 coding DNA: TGTGCCAGCAAGACTAGCGGGGGCACAGATACGCAGTATTTT. The gene calls are TRBV6-6 and TRBJ2-3, with 11 bases aligning to TRBD2. The CDR3 contains 14 residues. Germline V gives CDR1 MNHNY, CDR2 SVGAGI (reference sequence). J was trimmed by 1 base and V by 7 bases; bases with no gene match: 1.

The CDR3 nucleotides read TGTGCCAGCAGCCGGACACCCTCCTACGAGCAGTACTTC. It specifies CASSRTPSYEQYF. The genes are TRBV7-2 and TRBJ2-7, with a weak D call TRBD1 (5 bases). Germline loops: CDR1 SGHTA, CDR2 FQGNSA. The CDR3 loop spans 13 amino acids. Trimming stripped 5 bases from V and 0 bases from J, with 8 bases between.

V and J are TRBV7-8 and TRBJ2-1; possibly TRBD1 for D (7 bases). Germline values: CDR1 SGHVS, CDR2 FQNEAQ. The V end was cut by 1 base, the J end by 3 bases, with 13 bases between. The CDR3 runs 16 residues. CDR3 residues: CASSLVGGGLYNEQFF. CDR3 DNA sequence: TGTGCCAGCAGCTTAGTAGGAGGGGGCCTCTACAATGAGCAGTTCTTC.

The CDR3: CASSPGQGGETQYF. Here the CDR3 DNA reads TGTGCCAGCAGTCCGGGACAGGGGGGCGAGACCCAGTACTTC. The genes are TRBV11-2 and TRBJ2-5, with TRBD1 matching 11 bases. Losses at the gene ends were 6 bases for V and 5 bases for J; bases not matched to a gene: 5. CDR1 SGHAT and CDR2 FQNNGV come from the germline V gene. The CDR3 is 14 residues long.

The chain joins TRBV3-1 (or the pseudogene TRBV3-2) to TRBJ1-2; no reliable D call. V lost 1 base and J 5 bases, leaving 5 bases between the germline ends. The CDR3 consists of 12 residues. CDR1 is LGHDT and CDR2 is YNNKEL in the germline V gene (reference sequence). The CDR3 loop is CASSQGGYGYTF. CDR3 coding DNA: TGTGCCAGCAGCCAAGGCGGTTATGGCTACACCTTC.

The CDR3 protein is CATSTFRGGLEQYV. CDR3 DNA: TGTGCCACCAGCACTTTTCGGGGGGGCCTCGAGCAGTACGTC. The V gene is TRBV15, the J gene TRBJ2-7; TRBD2 matches at 8 bases. V shed 4 bases, J shed 6 bases, and the junction held 8 bases outside the gene matches. This CDR3 region has 14 residues. CDR1 and CDR2 (germline): LNHNV, YYDKDF (reference sequence).

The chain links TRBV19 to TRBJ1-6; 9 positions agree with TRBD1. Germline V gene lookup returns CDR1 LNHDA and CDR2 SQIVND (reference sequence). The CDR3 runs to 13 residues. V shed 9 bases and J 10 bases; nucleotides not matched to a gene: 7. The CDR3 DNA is TGTGCCAGCAAGGGACAGGGCGGATCACCCCTCCACTTT. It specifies CASKGQGGSPLHF.